The 29 T cell receptor beta chains below come from one sample, sequenced in a study of blood T cell repertoires in COVID-19. Assay: immunoSEQ multiplex PCR; the TCRdb copy retains only in-frame clones and omits some. Of 310,000 or so clones in the sample, 87% were seen once. The sample consisted of PBMCs or T cells enriched from blood (not recorded which). These receptors came from a woman aged 30 to 39 who had recovered from COVID-19.

V and J are TRBV7-9 and TRBJ2-1; 10 bases map to TRBD2. The CDR3 extends over 17 amino acids. V lost 0 bases and J lost 0; bases outside the gene matches: 2. Germline loops: CDR1 SEHNR, CDR2 FQNEAQ (reference sequence). The CDR3: CASSLAKRGGSYNEQFF. The CDR3 DNA reads as TGTGCCAGCAGCTTAGCGAAGCGGGGGGGCTCCTACAATGAGCAGTTCTTC.

This clone turned up a few times. This chain connects TRBV10-3 to TRBJ1-1, with 9 bases matching TRBD1. The V segment lost 6 bases and the J segment 3 bases; nucleotides outside the gene matches: 11. Germline V gene data show CDR1 as ENHRY and CDR2 as SYGVKD. The CDR3 extends over 16 amino acids. The CDR3 region has the DNA TGTGCCATCAGGGGATCGGACAGGGGAGTATACACTGAAGCTTTCTTT. Amino acids: CAIRGSDRGVYTEAFF.

The CDR3 DNA reads as TGTGCCAGCAGCTTCTCGGGACAAAACACCGGGGAGCTGTTTTTT. Residues: CASSFSGQNTGELFF. This chain connects TRBV11-2 to TRBJ2-2; possibly TRBD1 for D (6 bases). The CDR3 has 15 amino acids. Trimming removed 3 bases from V and 2 bases from J, with 10 bases in between. The germline V gene has CDR1 SGHAT and CDR2 FQNNGV. Combining the CDR3 with reference TRBV11-2 and TRBJ2-2 gives the whole variable domain EAGVAQSPRYKIIEKRQSVAFWCNPISGHATLYWYQQILGQGPKLLIQFQNNGVVDDSQLPKDRFSAERLKGVDSTLKIQPAKLEDSAVYLCASSFSGQNTGELFFGEGSRLTVL.

The chain employs TRBV6-4 and TRBJ2-7, with 9 bases that match TRBD2. Germline lookup yields CDR1 MRHNA and CDR2 SNTAGT. The junction had 12 bases not matched to a gene; V was cut back by 3 bases and J by 6 bases. CDR3 length equals 16 residues. CDR3 in DNA: TGTGCCAGCAGTGAATTTGCGGGGGGGCTCCCGTCCGAGCAGTACTTC. Translation gives CASSEFAGGLPSEQYF.

In its sample, this clone was seen a few times. This chain joins TRBV18 and TRBJ2-7; tentative D call: TRBD2 (5 bases). The CDR3 spans 12 residues. The germline V gene has CDR1 KGHSH and CDR2 LQKENI. V lost 3 bases and J 7 bases, leaving 10 bases between the germline ends. CDR3 coding DNA: TGTGCCAGCTCACCCACCACGGGGGAGCAGTACTTC. Its translation: CASSPTTGEQYF.

V gene TRBV14 combines with J gene TRBJ1-2; D remains unclear. CDR1 is SGHDN, CDR2 FVKESK, per germline. The CDR3 runs to 13 residues. V was trimmed by 4 bases and J by 4 bases, leaving 10 bases between them. CDR3 nucleotides: TGTGCCAGCAGCCGTGGGCTCCCCTATGGCTACACCTTC. Protein product: CASSRGLPYGYTF.

The chain carries TRBV19 and TRBJ2-7, with 9 bases aligning to TRBD1. This CDR3 contains 16 residues. V shed 6 bases, J shed 0 bases, and the junction held 9 bases outside the gene matches. Germline CDR1 reads LNHDA; CDR2 reads SQIVND (reference sequence). The CDR3 coding sequence is TGTGCCAGTAGAACCAGCCCGGGACAGGGCTCCTACGAGCAGTACTTC. The encoded protein is CASRTSPGQGSYEQYF.

The chain recombines TRBV6-6 with TRBJ1-1; 11 bases are a match to TRBD1. Germline V CDR1 and CDR2: MNHNY, SVGAGI (reference sequence). The CDR3 covers 13 residues. Trimming at V came to 6 bases and at J to 7 bases, leaving 4 bases not matched to a gene. CDR3 sequence reads: CASSRTGGGEAFF. The CDR3 DNA sequence: TGTGCCAGCAGCAGGACAGGGGGCGGTGAAGCTTTCTTT.

The V and J genes are TRBV10-2 and TRBJ1-2, with D perhaps TRBD1 (6 bases). The CDR3 totals 14 residues. Deletions cut 3 bases from V and 1 base from J, with 9 bases between. Per the germline V gene, CDR1 is WSHSY and CDR2 is SAAADI. For the CDR3, the DNA is TGCGCCAGCAGTGACGACAGGATTAACTATGGCTACACCTTC. It encodes CASSDDRINYGYTF.

This chain joins TRBV5-1 and TRBJ1-2; D ambiguous. This CDR3 comprises 14 residues. CDR1 is SGHRS and CDR2 is YFSETQ in the germline V gene. The V end lost 4 bases, the J end lost 1 base, and 11 bases lay between the germline ends. The CDR3 bases are TGCGCCAGCAGCCTGGAAGCGGATAACTATGGCTACACCTTC. It encodes CASSLEADNYGYTF.

This rearrangement joins TRBV27 to TRBJ1-2, with D tentatively TRBD1 (6 bases). V lost 0 bases and J 2 bases, leaving 10 bases between the germline ends. The CDR3 runs to 15 residues. Germline CDR1 reads MNHEY; CDR2 reads SMNVEV (reference sequence). The CDR3 DNA reads as TGTGCCAGCAGTTTATCAGGGCAGGGGAACTATGGCTACACCTTC. This encodes CASSLSGQGNYGYTF.

The chain has TRBV18 and TRBJ2-7; 12 bases map to TRBD1. The CDR3 runs to 17 residues. The germline V gene encodes CDR1 KGHSH and CDR2 LQKENI. V was clipped by 3 bases and J by 2 bases; unmatched bases: 8. The CDR3 sequence is CASSPGTGGYKAYEQYF. CDR3 sequence (DNA): TGTGCCAGCTCACCCGGGACAGGGGGCTATAAGGCCTACGAGCAGTACTTC.

The chain is built from TRBV19 and TRBJ1-6, with TRBD1 matching over 10 bases. CDR3 length equals 17 residues. Germline-derived CDR1 and CDR2 are LNHDA and SQIVND (reference sequence). V shed 5 bases, J shed 6 bases, and the junction held 10 bases outside the gene matches. The CDR3 bases are TGTGCCAGTAGTGTCCTGGGGACAGGGGCGACTAATTCACCCCTCCACTTT. It translates to CASSVLGTGATNSPLHF.

This sequence joins TRBV27 and TRBJ2-1; the match to TRBD2 covers 10 bases. The V segment lost 6 bases and the J segment 4 bases; nucleotides outside the gene matches: 6. The CDR3 has 15 residues. Germline lookup yields CDR1 MNHEY and CDR2 SMNVEV (reference sequence). The CDR3 region is CASSPLAGAYNEQFF. In nucleotides, the CDR3 is TGTGCCAGCAGCCCCCTAGCGGGGGCATACAATGAGCAGTTCTTC.

The chain combines TRBV7-3 with TRBJ1-6, with D possibly TRBD1 on 5 matching bases. V lost 5 bases, J lost 9 bases, and 17 bases lay in between. Germline V gene sequence: CDR1 SGHTA, CDR2 FQGTGA. There are 15 residues in the CDR3. The CDR3 sequence: CASSLGAGWPSPLHF. CDR3 nucleotide sequence: TGTGCCAGCAGCCTAGGGGCAGGGTGGCCTTCACCCCTCCACTTT. Full variable domain (remainder filled in from reference TRBV7-3 and TRBJ1-6): GAGVSQTPSNKVTEKGKYVELRCDPISGHTALYWYRQSLGQGPEFLIYFQGTGAADDSGLPNDRFFAVRPEGSVSTLKIQRTERGDSAVYLCASSLGAGWPSPLHFGNGTRLTVT.

This clone occurred a few times. In DNA form, the CDR3 reads TGTGCCAGCAGTTATACAGGGCATAGCAATCAGCCCCAGCATTTT. Protein sequence: CASSYTGHSNQPQHF. The rearrangement uses TRBV6-2 or TRBV6-3 and TRBJ1-5, with D possibly being TRBD1 (6 bases). V lost 3 bases to trimming and J lost 0 bases, with 9 bases between them. The germline CDR1 and CDR2 sequences are MNHEY and SVGEGT. CDR3 length: 15 residues.

This clone was observed once. The V and J genes are TRBV9 and TRBJ1-3, with D unresolved. The CDR3 extends over 14 amino acids. V lost 5 bases to trimming and J lost 0 bases, with 9 bases between them. Germline CDR1 is SGDLS and CDR2 is YYNGEE. The DNA for the CDR3 is TGTGCCAGCAGGGCGGGGAGCTCTGGAAACACCATATATTTT. This codes for CASRAGSSGNTIYF.

The V gene is TRBV11-2, the J gene TRBJ2-7; D might be TRBD2 (6 bases). This CDR3 contains 16 residues. Germline V lookup: CDR1 SGHAT, CDR2 FQNNGV. Trimming took off 5 bases at V and 6 bases at J, with 23 bases between the two ends. In DNA form, the CDR3 reads TGTGCCAGCAGCCCCCCGGGAGCAGGGTCCTATAGCGAGCAGTACTTC. Encoded protein: CASSPPGAGSYSEQYF.

The chain recombines TRBV14 with TRBJ2-5; 7 bases map to TRBD2. This CDR3 is 16 amino acids long. Germline V gene lookup returns CDR1 SGHDN and CDR2 FVKESK. The junction had 11 bases not matched to a gene; V was cut back by 5 bases and J by 2 bases. The CDR3 protein is CASSEARRGIQETQYF. Written as DNA, the CDR3 is TGTGCCAGCAGCGAAGCGAGGCGGGGGATACAAGAGACCCAGTACTTC.

This clone was observed a handful of times. The chain employs TRBV19 and TRBJ1-2, with a possible D match to TRBD1 (5 bases). This CDR3 contains 15 residues. V lost 6 bases, J lost 2 bases, and 16 bases lay in between. In germline, CDR1 is LNHDA, CDR2 SQIVND (reference sequence). CDR3 sequence: CASRSPGVSNYGYTF. The CDR3 nucleotides read TGTGCCAGTAGATCTCCGGGGGTAAGCAACTATGGCTACACCTTC. Drawing the rest from reference TRBV19 and TRBJ1-2, the complete variable domain is DGGITQSPKYLFRKEGQNVTLSCEQNLNHDAMYWYRQDPGQGLRLIYYSQIVNDFQKGDIAEGYSVSREKKESFPLTVTSAQKNPTAFYLCASRSPGVSNYGYTFGSGTRLTVV.

The chain carries TRBV2 and TRBJ1-6; D is perhaps TRBD1 (5 bases). V shed 6 bases and J shed 7 bases, with 19 bases lying between them. The CDR3 loop spans 16 amino acids. From germline, CDR1 is SNHLY and CDR2 FYNNEI. CDR3 amino acids: CASRPGLDILNSPLHF. Written as DNA, the CDR3 is TGTGCCAGCAGACCCGGCTTGGACATCTTAAATTCACCCCTCCACTTT.

The genes are TRBV3-1 (or the pseudogene TRBV3-2) and TRBJ2-7, with TRBD1 as a possible D gene (5 bases). CDR3 length equals 18 residues. V lost 1 base to trimming and J lost 6 bases, with 25 bases between them. Germline CDR1 is LGHDT and CDR2 is YNNKEL (reference sequence). The CDR3 sequence is CASSQVYGRPRVVREQYF. The CDR3 DNA sequence: TGTGCCAGCAGCCAAGTATACGGGCGTCCCAGGGTGGTACGCGAGCAGTACTTC.

This chain uses TRBV11-2 with TRBJ1-4; D possibly corresponds to TRBD1 (5 bases). V dropped 0 bases and J dropped 8 bases, with 10 bases sitting between them. From germline, CDR1 is SGHAT and CDR2 FQNNGV. This CDR3 is 14 amino acids long. This CDR3 is CASSLDRVGEKLFF. The CDR3 region has the DNA TGTGCCAGCAGCTTAGACAGGGTTGGCGAAAAACTGTTTTTT.

This chain uses TRBV11-2 with TRBJ1-4; TRBD1 aligns across 8 bases. Trimming cost V 4 bases and J 7 bases; bases outside gene matches: 11. The germline V gene encodes CDR1 SGHAT and CDR2 FQNNGV. The CDR3 sequence is 16 residues long. Here the CDR3 reads CASSSIRPGGGEKLFF. CDR3 bases: TGTGCCAGCAGCTCGATACGTCCAGGGGGCGGTGAAAAACTGTTTTTT.

The J gene is TRBJ1-1, the V gene TRBV9; a possible D gene is TRBD1 (6 bases). This CDR3 spans 13 amino acids. Between the trimmed V and J ends, which lost 0 bases and 8 bases, there was a span of 11 bases. Germline CDR1 SGDLS, CDR2 YYNGEE. The DNA for the CDR3 is TGTGCCAGCAGCGTAGAACAGGGTTCGGAAGCTTTCTTT. Its translation is CASSVEQGSEAFF.

J is TRBJ2-7 and V is TRBV23-1; 9 bases agree with TRBD1. TRBV23-1 is labeled an ORF, and its function is uncertain. Trimming removed 2 bases from V and 4 bases from J; junction bases left unmatched: 9. The CDR3 runs to 16 residues. The CDR3 region has the DNA TGCGCCAGCAGTCAAATACAAACAGGGGGCTTGTACGAGCAGTACTTC. Protein sequence: CASSQIQTGGLYEQYF.

The chain couples TRBV18 to TRBJ2-3; 10 nucleotides agree with TRBD1. V was clipped by 5 bases and J by 2 bases; unmatched bases: 4. In germline, CDR1 is KGHSH, CDR2 LQKENI. The CDR3 length is 15 residues. CDR3 DNA: TGTGCCAGCTCAGCCGGGACAGGGGACACAGATACGCAGTATTTT. This gives the protein CASSAGTGDTDTQYF.

The chain recombines TRBV20-1 with TRBJ2-1; possibly TRBD2 for D (6 bases). The CDR3 length is 11 residues. V gave up 3 bases and J gave up 9 bases, with 9 bases separating them. The V gene's germline CDR1 is DFQATT and CDR2 SNEGSKA (reference sequence). The chain's CDR3 is CSASQGGEQFF. In DNA form, the CDR3 reads TGCAGTGCTAGCCAGGGAGGTGAGCAGTTCTTC.

The chain carries TRBV5-6 and TRBJ1-1; TRBD1 matches at 7 bases. The CDR3 runs to 14 residues. The trim removed 3 bases at V and 5 bases at J, leaving 7 bases unmatched. Germline CDR1 SGHDT, CDR2 YYEEEE. CDR3 in amino acids: CASSSPTGWTEAFF. CDR3 bases: TGTGCCAGCAGCTCCCCGACAGGGTGGACTGAAGCTTTCTTT.